Below, 27 T cell receptor beta chains from the same sample are listed, as sequenced in a study of control samples from healthy donors and cancer patients. Sequencing used immunoSEQ multiplex PCR; TCRdb keeps in-frame clones, though not all of them. The table lists some 64,000 clones, about nine tenths of them singletons. Sample: PBMCs. The source of these receptors is a woman in her fifties or sixties with colorectal cancer.

The chain recombines TRBV10-3 with TRBJ1-1; 10 bases are a match to TRBD1. Trimming cost V 4 bases and J 0 bases; bases outside gene matches: 8. The CDR3 sequence is 17 residues long. The V gene's germline CDR1 is ENHRY and CDR2 SYGVKD. The CDR3 nucleotides are TGTGCCATCAGTGTGATTTGGGACAGGGGTATGAACACTGAAGCTTTCTTT. Protein product: CAISVIWDRGMNTEAFF.

This clone came up a few times. The chain uses TRBV7-2 and TRBJ2-3; D is unclear. The ends were cut back, 3 bases at V and 6 bases at J, with 10 bases in the middle. This CDR3 has 13 amino acids. From germline, CDR1 is SGHTA and CDR2 FQGNSA. The CDR3: CASSLNPRDTQYF. CDR3 in DNA: TGTGCCAGCAGCTTGAATCCTAGGGATACGCAGTATTTT.

The chain uses TRBV7-2 and TRBJ1-2; a weak D match, TRBD1 (5 bases). V was shortened by 4 bases and J by 3 bases, with 12 bases between the two germline ends. This CDR3 has 14 amino acids. The germline CDR1 and CDR2 sequences are SGHTA and FQGNSA. The CDR3 sequence is CASSSGPGDYGYTF. The CDR3 nucleotides read TGTGCCAGCAGCTCGGGACCTGGCGACTATGGCTACACCTTC. Using reference TRBV7-2 and TRBJ1-2 for the parts outside the CDR3, the full variable domain is GAGVSQSPSNKVTEKGKDVELRCDPISGHTALYWYRQSLGQGLEFLIYFQGNSAPDKSGLPSDRFSAERTGGSVSTLTIQRTQQEDSAVYLCASSSGPGDYGYTFGSGTRLTVV.

The rearrangement joins TRBV6-6 to TRBJ1-1; D gene uncertain. Germline V gene data show CDR1 as MNHNY and CDR2 as SVGAGI (reference sequence). Trimming took off 0 bases at V and 3 bases at J, with 5 bases between the two ends. CDR3 length: 13 amino acids. CDR3 residues: CASSYSMDTEAFF. In DNA form, the CDR3 reads TGTGCCAGCAGTTACTCCATGGACACTGAAGCTTTCTTT.

The V and J genes are TRBV18 and TRBJ2-2; the D gene is possibly TRBD2 (6 bases). V shed 0 bases and J shed 4 bases, with 6 bases lying between them. CDR3 size: 14 residues. Germline CDR1 is KGHSH and CDR2 is LQKENI. This CDR3 is CASSPPGGTGELFF. CDR3 nucleotide sequence: TGTGCCAGCTCACCACCGGGAGGCACCGGGGAGCTGTTTTTT.

V is TRBV9 and J is TRBJ1-4, with D perhaps TRBD1 (6 bases). Germline V gene sequence: CDR1 SGDLS, CDR2 YYNGEE. V dropped 0 bases and J dropped 6 bases, with 18 bases sitting between them. The CDR3 runs 17 residues. For the CDR3, the DNA is TGTGCCAGCAGCGTAGCCCCAGTAACAGGGTCGTATGAAAAACTGTTTTTT. Its protein is CASSVAPVTGSYEKLFF.

The V call is TRBV2, the J call TRBJ1-5; D gene uncertain. The V end was cut by 7 bases, the J end by 0 bases, with 7 bases between. This CDR3 is built from 13 residues. The germline gives CDR1 SNHLY, CDR2 FYNNEI. Here the CDR3 reads CASTRDSNQPQHF. The CDR3 DNA is TGTGCCAGCACAAGGGATAGCAATCAGCCCCAGCATTTT.

V and J are TRBV2 and TRBJ2-5; D might be TRBD2 (5 bases). The germline V gene encodes CDR1 SNHLY and CDR2 FYNNEI. V lost 6 bases to trimming and J lost 1 base, with 21 bases between them. The CDR3 runs to 17 residues. The DNA of the CDR3 is TGTGCCAGCAGCGCCGACTCCCTCCGGAGGTCCCAAGAGACCCAGTACTTC. It translates to CASSADSLRRSQETQYF. The variable domain in full, with the rest retrieved from reference TRBV2 and TRBJ2-5, is EPEVTQTPSHQVTQMGQEVILRCVPISNHLYFYWYRQILGQKVEFLVSFYNNEISEKSEIFDDQFSVERPDGSNFTLKIRSTKLEDSAMYFCASSADSLRRSQETQYFGPGTRLLVL.

V and J are TRBV12-3 or TRBV12-4 and TRBJ1-2; D is possibly TRBD1 (6 bases). The V and J ends lost 3 bases and 8 bases respectively, with 10 bases between them. This CDR3 comprises 12 residues. The chain's CDR3 is CASSFGGIGYTF. Written as DNA, the CDR3 is TGTGCCAGCAGTTTCGGGGGCATCGGCTACACCTTC.

V usage is TRBV29-1 and J usage is TRBJ1-5; 8 positions agree with TRBD1. CDR1 is SQVTM, CDR2 ANQGSEA, per germline. V gave up 6 bases and J gave up 3 bases; unmatched junction bases: 4. The CDR3 contains 13 residues. The DNA for the CDR3 is TGCAGCGTACAGGGGGGGTACAATCAGCCCCAGCATTTT. The encoded protein is CSVQGGYNQPQHF.

The chain links TRBV15 to TRBJ2-3; D is unresolved. This CDR3 comprises 15 residues. CDR1 LNHNV and CDR2 YYDKDF come from the germline V gene (reference sequence). V lost 1 base and J 0 bases, leaving 8 bases between the germline ends. The CDR3 sequence: CATSRVGYSTDTQYF. The CDR3 DNA sequence: TGTGCCACCAGCAGAGTAGGGTATAGCACAGATACGCAGTATTTT.

This chain connects TRBV28 to TRBJ1-1; D possibly corresponds to TRBD1 (6 bases). In germline, CDR1 is MDHEN, CDR2 SYDVKM. V was cut by 3 bases and J by 5 bases, with 19 bases left in between. The CDR3 consists of 16 residues. This CDR3 is CASSLSLLRGGTEAFF. In DNA form, the CDR3 reads TGTGCCAGCAGTTTGAGTCTATTAAGGGGGGGGACTGAAGCTTTCTTT.

The chain carries TRBV6-5 and TRBJ2-7, with D perhaps given as TRBD1 or TRBD2 (5 bases each). V lost 7 bases and J lost 0, with 13 bases in between. The germline V gene has CDR1 MNHEY and CDR2 SVGAGI. The CDR3 runs to 14 residues. CDR3 coding DNA: TGTGCCAGCAAGGCAGTGGGGGTCTCCTACGAGCAGTACTTC. Encoded protein: CASKAVGVSYEQYF.

The V and J genes are TRBV28 and TRBJ2-7; D is unclear. Trimming took 3 bases from V and 3 from J, leaving 9 bases between them. Germline lookup yields CDR1 MDHEN and CDR2 SYDVKM. CDR3 length: 13 residues. DNA for the CDR3: TGTGCCAGCAGTTTTGACCTACGCTACGAGCAGTACTTC. It specifies CASSFDLRYEQYF.

The rearrangement uses TRBV5-1 and TRBJ1-1; D may be TRBD1 (5 bases). There are 15 residues in the CDR3. Deletions cut 3 bases from V and 1 base from J, with 13 bases between. CDR1 and CDR2 (germline): SGHRS, YFSETQ. DNA for the CDR3: TGCGCCAGCAGCTCTTTGACAGAACCGAACACTGAAGCTTTCTTT. Protein: CASSSLTEPNTEAFF. Supplemented by reference TRBV5-1 and TRBJ1-1, the full variable domain reads KAGVTQTPRYLIKTRGQQVTLSCSPISGHRSVSWYQQTPGQGLQFLFEYFSETQRNKGNFPGRFSGRQFSNSRSEMNVSTLELGDSALYLCASSSLTEPNTEAFFGQGTRLTVV.

This clone came up once. The rearrangement links TRBV28 to TRBJ1-1, with 11 bases identical to TRBD1. Germline V lookup: CDR1 MDHEN, CDR2 SYDVKM. V shed 6 bases and J 5 bases; nucleotides not matched to a gene: 8. This CDR3 is 15 amino acids long. The CDR3 region has the DNA TGTGCCAGCAGGAATGGACAGGGGGCAAGTACTGAAGCTTTCTTT. This codes for CASRNGQGASTEAFF. Variable domain in full (rest from reference TRBV28 and TRBJ1-1): DVKVTQSSRYLVKRTGEKVFLECVQDMDHENMFWYRQDPGLGLRLIYFSYDVKMKEKGDIPEGYSVSREKKERFSLILESASTNQTSMYLCASRNGQGASTEAFFGQGTRLTVV.

This clone was counted once. This sequence joins TRBV7-9 and TRBJ2-1, with TRBD2 matching 15 bases. This CDR3 comprises 18 residues. The germline V gene encodes CDR1 SEHNR and CDR2 FQNEAQ (reference sequence). V dropped 0 bases and J dropped 2; count of bases not matched to a gene: 2. The CDR3 sequence is CASSLAGLAGGAYNEQFF. The CDR3, as DNA: TGTGCCAGCAGCTTAGCGGGACTAGCGGGGGGAGCCTACAATGAGCAGTTCTTC.

This chain joins TRBV11-2 and TRBJ2-1; weak D call: TRBD2 (5 bases). The ends were cut back, 5 bases at V and 4 bases at J, with 21 bases in the middle. Per the germline V gene, CDR1 is SGHAT and CDR2 is FQNNGV. The CDR3 consists of 17 residues. Here the CDR3 reads CASSPPVSVIQYNEQFF. CDR3 nucleotides: TGTGCCAGCAGCCCCCCGGTTAGCGTGATTCAATACAATGAGCAGTTCTTC.

The chain uses TRBV28 and TRBJ2-5; a possible D gene is TRBD1 (5 bases). V was shortened by 6 bases and J by 7 bases, with 9 bases between the two germline ends. CDR3 size: 11 residues. Germline assignment: CDR1 MDHEN and CDR2 SYDVKM. Here the CDR3 reads CASRGLGTQYF. The CDR3 DNA sequence: TGTGCCAGCAGGGGGCTCGGGACCCAGTACTTC.

J is TRBJ1-3 and V is TRBV7-3; D not certain. This CDR3 has 15 residues. Deletions cut 5 bases from V and 4 bases from J, with 15 bases between. From germline, CDR1 is SGHTA and CDR2 FQGTGA. The CDR3 DNA reads as TGTGCCAGCAGCCTCGATTATATGGGCGGAAACACCATATATTTT. Protein: CASSLDYMGGNTIYF.

This chain joins TRBV6-2 or TRBV6-3 and TRBJ1-1, with D possibly TRBD1 on 6 matching bases. This CDR3 comprises 15 residues. V lost 6 bases, J lost 4 bases, and 18 bases lay in between. Germline V gene sequence: CDR1 MNHEY, CDR2 SVGEGT. The CDR3 DNA is TGTGCCAGCAGCCGAACAGGGTTTTCAGGCACTGAAGCTTTCTTT. Residues: CASSRTGFSGTEAFF.

The chain is built from TRBV29-1 and TRBJ1-1; 8 nucleotides line up with TRBD1. Per the germline V gene, CDR1 is SQVTM and CDR2 is ANQGSEA. The CDR3 has 12 amino acids. V trimming: 4 bases; J trimming: 7 bases; junction bases outside the gene matches: 5. The CDR3 bases are TGCAGCGTTGTTACAGGGGGTGATGAAGCTTTCTTT. Translating gives CSVVTGGDEAFF.

The chain uses TRBV20-1 and TRBJ2-5; D may be TRBD2 (5 bases). The length of the CDR3 is 11 residues. CDR1 DFQATT and CDR2 SNEGSKA come from the germline V gene (reference sequence). CDR3 residues: CRAGGAETQYF. CDR3 nucleotide sequence: TGCAGGGCCGGAGGAGCAGAGACCCAGTACTTC.

The chain combines TRBV27 with TRBJ1-1, with D unresolved. CDR1 and CDR2 from the germline V gene are MNHEY and SMNVEV (reference sequence). Trimming pared 4 bases from V and 4 bases from J, leaving 13 bases between. The CDR3 is made up of 14 amino acids. Here the CDR3 reads CASSYGRSSTEAFF. CDR3 DNA sequence: TGTGCCAGCAGTTATGGGCGGTCGAGCACTGAAGCTTTCTTT.

The rearrangement links TRBV28 to TRBJ1-1, with D unresolved. The CDR3 extends over 11 amino acids. Germline V gene sequence: CDR1 MDHEN, CDR2 SYDVKM. The V end lost 2 bases, the J end lost 7 bases, and 5 bases lay between the germline ends. CDR3 nucleotides: TGTGCCAGCAGTTTACACCGTGAAGCTTTCTTT. Amino acids: CASSLHREAFF.

The chain employs TRBV19 and TRBJ2-1; TRBD1 agrees at 8 bases. V lost 5 bases, J lost 7 bases, and 10 bases stayed unmatched. Germline V gives CDR1 LNHDA, CDR2 SQIVND (reference sequence). The CDR3 length is 15 residues. The CDR3 sequence: CASSQDRGSRNEQFF. DNA for the CDR3: TGTGCCAGTAGTCAAGACAGGGGATCTAGAAATGAGCAGTTCTTC. The whole variable domain, filled in from reference TRBV19 and TRBJ2-1, reads DGGITQSPKYLFRKEGQNVTLSCEQNLNHDAMYWYRQDPGQGLRLIYYSQIVNDFQKGDIAEGYSVSREKKESFPLTVTSAQKNPTAFYLCASSQDRGSRNEQFFGPGTRLTVL.

J is TRBJ1-3 and V is TRBV28, with 8 bases lining up with TRBD1. Germline CDR1 reads MDHEN; CDR2 reads SYDVKM. V trimming: 4 bases; J trimming: 5 bases; junction bases outside the gene matches: 7. The CDR3 has 15 amino acids. CDR3 sequence reads: CASSSLGQGRNTIYF. The CDR3 region has the DNA TGTGCCAGCAGTTCACTCGGACAGGGACGAAACACCATATATTTT. The full variable domain, in which reference TRBV28 and TRBJ1-3 provide the parts outside the CDR3, is DVKVTQSSRYLVKRTGEKVFLECVQDMDHENMFWYRQDPGLGLRLIYFSYDVKMKEKGDIPEGYSVSREKKERFSLILESASTNQTSMYLCASSSLGQGRNTIYFGEGSWLTVV.